The source of this T cell receptor beta chain is a study of cytomegalovirus exposure and HLA in healthy donors. Study-level findings and limits: It was reportedly the case that the classifier diagnosed cytomegalovirus status with high specificity and sensitivity. Under in vitro conditions, three CMV-associated chains were confirmed as specific for CMV antigens.

Repertoires were generated with immunoSEQ multiplex PCR, while TCRdb's copy carries only in-frame clones and drops some. This sample yields some 190,000 clones, of which around 86% are seen a single time; roughly 1.5% belongs to the top ten. This clone was observed a single time. Its antigen is undetermined. This sequence was found in a woman between 18 and 30 years old in good health and CMV-seronegative. Input material: PBMCs.

In nucleotides, the CDR3 is TGCAGCGTGACCCCGGGACTAGCGGTGAATGAGCAGTTCTTC. It translates to CSVTPGLAVNEQFF. The chain combines TRBV29-1 with TRBJ2-7, with 11 bases lining up with TRBD2. The J call is doubtful: the DNA matches TRBJ2-1 better. The CDR3 length is 14 residues. CDR1 and CDR2 (germline): SQVTM, ANQGSEA.